The 30 T cell receptor beta chains presented below share a single source sample, sequenced in a study of shared clonotypes between healthy human individuals. Sequenced by immunoSEQ multiplex PCR; TCRdb stores in-frame clones only, minus some. The table records roughly 680,000 clones, 72% of them present only once. Sequenced material: memory CD4+ T cells sorted from blood. The sample's subset: CD45RA-negative fraction. Every receptor here comes from a woman aged 25 to 39 in good health.

V usage is TRBV7-9 and J usage is TRBJ2-7, with TRBD2 as a possible D gene (5 bases). This CDR3 region has 15 residues. V was shortened by 5 bases and J by 4 bases, with 18 bases between the two germline ends. From germline, CDR1 is SEHNR and CDR2 FQNEAQ (reference sequence). The CDR3 DNA sequence: TGTGCCAGCAGCCATGCGGGCTCCCGGATATACGAGCAGTACTTC. It encodes CASSHAGSRIYEQYF.

The V and J genes are TRBV7-2 and TRBJ2-3; D gene uncertain. Trimming left V 11 bases short and J 0 bases short, with 12 bases between. Germline V gene data show CDR1 as SGHTA and CDR2 as FQGNSA. This CDR3 comprises 13 residues. The CDR3 sequence is CAEEHPSTDTQYF. The CDR3 nucleotides read TGTGCCGAGGAGCACCCGAGCACAGATACGCAGTATTTT. The full variable domain, rest sourced from reference TRBV7-2 and TRBJ2-3, is GAGVSQSPSNKVTEKGKDVELRCDPISGHTALYWYRQSLGQGLEFLIYFQGNSAPDKSGLPSDRFSAERTGGSVSTLTIQRTQQEDSAVYLCAEEHPSTDTQYFGPGTRLTVL.

This clone was picked up a small number of times. V gene TRBV7-2 combines with J gene TRBJ2-7; 8 bases are shared with TRBD1. Germline lookup yields CDR1 SGHTA and CDR2 FQGNSA. CDR3 length: 15 residues. After removal of 3 bases from V and 1 base from J, the junction contained 5 bases not matched to a gene. The CDR3 DNA reads as TGTGCCAGCAGCTTCGGACAGGGCGGTTCCTACGAGCAGTACTTC. Protein product: CASSFGQGGSYEQYF.

This clone was seen ten or more times. The chain links TRBV19 to TRBJ2-3; D remains unclear. Trimming cost V 3 bases and J 2 bases, with 9 bases left between them. The CDR3 is made up of 14 amino acids. Germline CDR1 and CDR2: LNHDA and SQIVND (reference sequence). The CDR3 DNA reads as TGTGCCAGTAGTATGGTTAGGTACACAGATACGCAGTATTTT. Translation: CASSMVRYTDTQYF.

The chain combines TRBV6-5 with TRBJ1-4; TRBD1 aligns across 9 bases. The CDR3 is 15 amino acids. V shed 4 bases and J 6 bases; nucleotides not matched to a gene: 6. Looked up from germline, CDR1 is MNHEY and CDR2 is SVGAGI. The CDR3 nucleotides read TGTGCCAGCAGTTCGGATAACAGGGGGCATGAAAAACTGTTTTTT. This translates into CASSSDNRGHEKLFF.

This clone was detected only once. V usage is TRBV28 and J usage is TRBJ2-5; D remains ambiguous. The V end lost 5 bases, the J end lost 5 bases, and 15 bases lay between the germline ends. The germline gives CDR1 MDHEN, CDR2 SYDVKM. CDR3 size: 14 residues. The CDR3 bases are TGTGCCAGCAGTCATAAGGCAGGTGGGGAGACCCAGTACTTC. This sequence encodes CASSHKAGGETQYF.

The CDR3 DNA reads as TGTGCCAGCAGCTCCGGGACTAGCACTAGCACAGATACGCAGTATTTT. Its protein product is CASSSGTSTSTDTQYF. The rearrangement links TRBV7-8 to TRBJ2-3; TRBD2 aligns across 9 bases. The CDR3 contains 16 residues. CDR1 and CDR2 from the germline V gene are SGHVS and FQNEAQ. V shed 4 bases, J shed 0 bases, and the junction held 5 bases outside the gene matches.

The chain joins TRBV16 to TRBJ1-1; 7 bases agree with TRBD1. V lost 5 bases to trimming and J lost 3 bases; unmatched junction nucleotides: 15. Germline CDR1 reads KGHSY; CDR2 reads FQNENV. This CDR3 region has 17 residues. CDR3 sequence reads: CASSEGVLGQVHTEAFF. Written as DNA, the CDR3 is TGTGCCAGCAGCGAAGGGGTCTTAGGACAGGTGCACACTGAAGCTTTCTTT.

On this clone: This same CDR3 is encoded by further DNA sequences in the sample. The chain links TRBV6-5 to TRBJ2-7; TRBD1 matches 8 bases. V shed 2 bases, J shed 2 bases, and the junction held 5 bases outside the gene matches. Per germline, CDR1 MNHEY and CDR2 SVGAGI. The CDR3 loop spans 15 amino acids. The CDR3: CASSYRQGLTYEQYF. CDR3 nucleotide sequence: TGTGCCAGCAGTTACAGACAGGGGCTGACCTACGAGCAGTACTTC.

This chain uses TRBV9 with TRBJ2-1; D perhaps matches TRBD1 (5 bases). The germline gives CDR1 SGDLS, CDR2 YYNGEE. V dropped 0 bases and J dropped 2 bases, with 12 bases sitting between them. CDR3 size: 16 residues. The DNA of the CDR3 is TGTGCCAGCAGCGTAGAGGTGGGGCCCCCCTACAATGAGCAGTTCTTC. It yields the protein CASSVEVGPPYNEQFF.

The V and J genes are TRBV19 and TRBJ1-1; 8 bases are a match to TRBD1. Germline V CDR1 and CDR2: LNHDA, SQIVND (reference sequence). CDR3 size: 16 residues. V dropped 4 bases and J dropped 4; count of bases not matched to a gene: 11. CDR3: CASSTLGQGTRTEAFF. In nucleotides, the CDR3 is TGTGCCAGTAGTACCCTCGGACAGGGCACACGCACTGAAGCTTTCTTT.

The rearrangement joins TRBV5-5 to TRBJ2-3, with 8 positions matching TRBD1. The CDR3 consists of 15 residues. CDR1 is SGHKS and CDR2 is YYEKEE in the germline V gene (reference sequence). The junction had 10 bases not matched to a gene; V was cut back by 7 bases and J by 3 bases. CDR3 in DNA: TGTGCCAGCTTGGGTGACAGGGGAAAAACAGATACGCAGTATTTT. Its protein product is CASLGDRGKTDTQYF.

This chain connects TRBV5-1 to TRBJ2-4; 12 bases line up with TRBD2. V shed 0 bases, J shed 8 bases, and the junction held 3 bases outside the gene matches. The CDR3 has 15 amino acids. In germline, CDR1 is SGHRS, CDR2 YFSETQ. CDR3 region: CASSLGWTSGDIQYF. The CDR3 DNA follows: TGCGCCAGCAGCTTGGGGTGGACTAGCGGGGACATTCAGTACTTC.

Details on this clone: An end of the junction does not agree with germline; a read error may underlie this. The rearrangement joins TRBV7-6 to TRBJ2-7; 10 bases agree with TRBD2. The CDR3 sequence is 14 residues long. Germline lookup yields CDR1 SGHVS and CDR2 FNYEAQ. The CDR3 DNA reads as TGTGCCAGCAGCGTAGCGGGAGGCACCTACGAGCAGTACTTC. It encodes CASSVAGGTYEQYF.

This CDR3 reads CASSSGGAGKQPQHF. Here the CDR3 DNA reads TGTGCCAGCAGTTCGGGGGGCGCGGGGAAGCAGCCCCAGCATTTT. This chain links TRBV27 with TRBJ1-5; weak D call: TRBD1 (6 bases). CDR3 length: 15 amino acids. The germline gives CDR1 MNHEY, CDR2 SMNVEV (reference sequence). The V gene lost 4 bases and the J gene lost 7 bases, with 17 bases spanning the gap.

In regard to this clone: Other nucleotide sequences from this sample produce the same CDR3. The V and J genes are TRBV7-9 and TRBJ2-1; TRBD2 aligns across 12 bases. Germline CDR1 SEHNR, CDR2 FQNEAQ (reference sequence). CDR3 length: 15 amino acids. Trimming at V came to 2 bases and at J to 4 bases, leaving 0 bases not matched to a gene. The CDR3 nucleotides read TGTGCCAGCAGCTTACTAGCGGGAGGGTACAATGAGCAGTTCTTC. Amino acids: CASSLLAGGYNEQFF.

This clone has just one count. V usage is TRBV10-2 and J usage is TRBJ2-1, with 10 bases lining up with TRBD2. This CDR3 has 13 residues. The germline V gene has CDR1 WSHSY and CDR2 SAAADI. Losses at the gene ends were 5 bases for V and 6 bases for J; bases not matched to a gene: 1. The CDR3 is CASSSGRANEQFF. The DNA for the CDR3 is TGCGCCAGCAGTAGCGGGAGGGCCAATGAGCAGTTCTTC.

The table lists this clone with a count of one. The rearrangement links TRBV12-2 to TRBJ2-7; TRBD2, the D gene given by the table, was not confirmed from the DNA. TRBV12-2 is a recognized pseudogene. This CDR3 has 16 residues. The DNA of the CDR3 is TGTGCAAGTCGCACCACCGGGACTAGCGGCTCCTACGAGCAGTACTTC. Translation: CASRTTGTSGSYEQYF.

This clone appeared once. The chain joins TRBV5-4 to TRBJ2-7; D not resolved. In germline, CDR1 is SGHNT, CDR2 YYREEE (reference sequence). This CDR3 is 15 amino acids long. Trimming pared 2 bases from V and 5 bases from J, leaving 17 bases between. CDR3: CASSLEGIRSDEQYF. Here the CDR3 DNA reads TGTGCCAGCAGCTTAGAAGGGATTCGGTCGGACGAGCAGTACTTC.

This chain uses TRBV11-2 with TRBJ2-7; D assignment may be TRBD1 or TRBD2 (5 bases each). V was cut by 6 bases and J by 5 bases, with 20 bases left in between. The CDR3 runs to 15 residues. CDR1 and CDR2 (germline): SGHAT, FQNNGV. Here the CDR3 DNA reads TGTGCCAGCAGTCCGGGACCCCCTTATCGTGACGAGCAGTACTTC. It translates to CASSPGPPYRDEQYF.

The V and J genes are TRBV18 and TRBJ1-5, with 8 bases that match TRBD1. The length of the CDR3 is 19 residues. Germline V CDR1 and CDR2: KGHSH, LQKENI. The V gene end was trimmed by 4 bases and the J gene end by 1 base; junction bases not matched to a gene: 15. The CDR3 DNA is TGTGCCAGCTCACTAAGGGCAGGGGGCTCGGATTGGAGCAATCAGCCCCAGCATTTT. Translating gives CASSLRAGGSDWSNQPQHF.

This clone was seen just once. The chain employs TRBV28 and TRBJ2-4, with TRBD2 matching over 11 bases. J gave up 8 bases and V 6 bases, and 3 bases lay outside the gene matches. CDR1 MDHEN and CDR2 SYDVKM come from the germline V gene. The CDR3 sequence is 13 residues long. CDR3 DNA sequence: TGTGCCAGCAGCACTAGCGGGAGAGACATTCAGTACTTC. Protein product: CASSTSGRDIQYF. The whole variable domain, filled in from reference TRBV28 and TRBJ2-4, reads DVKVTQSSRYLVKRTGEKVFLECVQDMDHENMFWYRQDPGLGLRLIYFSYDVKMKEKGDIPEGYSVSREKKERFSLILESASTNQTSMYLCASSTSGRDIQYFGAGTRLSVL.

Concerning this clone: A clone one base away is much larger, so this may be a read error. This chain uses TRBV5-6 with TRBJ1-1; D is perhaps TRBD1 (5 bases). The CDR3 contains 15 residues. The germline CDR1 and CDR2 sequences are SGHDT and YYEEEE. V was clipped by 4 bases and J by 3 bases, with 16 bases between them. This CDR3 reads CASSPGRGWDTEAFF. For the CDR3, the DNA is TGTGCCAGCAGCCCTGGTAGGGGTTGGGACACTGAAGCTTTCTTT.

The chain is built from TRBV2 and TRBJ2-5; 7 positions match TRBD1. Germline V lookup: CDR1 SNHLY, CDR2 FYNNEI. V shed 2 bases, J shed 7 bases, and the junction held 10 bases outside the gene matches. The CDR3 covers 15 residues. The CDR3 sequence is CASSESAGGFGTQYF. CDR3 nucleotide sequence: TGTGCCAGCAGTGAAAGTGCAGGGGGATTCGGGACCCAGTACTTC.

The CDR3 nucleotides read TGTGCCAGCTCACCAGCCGGGACAGGGGCCCACGAGCAGTACTTC. It yields the protein CASSPAGTGAHEQYF. The rearrangement uses TRBV18 and TRBJ2-7; 10 nucleotides line up with TRBD1. Germline V gives CDR1 KGHSH, CDR2 LQKENI. Germline trimming cut 2 bases from V and 5 bases from J; bases unmatched to any gene: 6. The CDR3 has 15 residues.

The chain employs TRBV2 and TRBJ2-7; 14 bases agree with TRBD2. Unmatched junction bases numbered 8, after V lost 6 bases and J lost 7 bases. This CDR3 is 15 amino acids long. CDR1 and CDR2 from the germline V gene are SNHLY and FYNNEI. The CDR3 sequence is CASRAGTSGSWEQYF. CDR3 coding DNA: TGTGCCAGCAGAGCCGGGACTAGCGGGAGCTGGGAGCAGTACTTC.

A remark on this clone: Different DNA sequences within this sample yield the same CDR3. The chain links TRBV28 to TRBJ1-2; 11 positions agree with TRBD1. Germline V lookup: CDR1 MDHEN, CDR2 SYDVKM. The CDR3 is 14 residues long. After removal of 4 bases from V and 7 bases from J, the junction contained 5 bases not matched to a gene. CDR3 region: CASSSGQGAGGYTF. The CDR3 DNA reads as TGTGCCAGCAGTTCAGGACAGGGGGCTGGTGGCTACACCTTC.

V gene TRBV7-2 combines with J gene TRBJ2-5; unclear D gene. Trimming cost V 6 bases and J 0 bases, with 11 bases left between them. Germline assignment: CDR1 SGHTA and CDR2 FQGNSA. The CDR3 spans 14 residues. The CDR3 protein is CASSLDWNQETQYF. DNA for the CDR3: TGTGCCAGCAGTCTCGACTGGAACCAAGAGACCCAGTACTTC. Full variable domain (missing parts from reference TRBV7-2 and TRBJ2-5): GAGVSQSPSNKVTEKGKDVELRCDPISGHTALYWYRQSLGQGLEFLIYFQGNSAPDKSGLPSDRFSAERTGGSVSTLTIQRTQQEDSAVYLCASSLDWNQETQYFGPGTRLLVL.

In its sample, this clone was seen a few times. V and J are TRBV25-1 and TRBJ2-1; no firm D call. V lost 3 bases to trimming and J lost 8 bases, with 11 bases between them. The CDR3 runs to 13 residues. Per germline, CDR1 MGHDK and CDR2 SYGVNS. DNA of the CDR3: TGTGCCAGCAGTGAGGACCGAATGGATGAGCAGTTCTTC. The encoded protein is CASSEDRMDEQFF.

J is TRBJ1-2 and V is TRBV6-5, with 7 bases lining up with TRBD1. Germline V gene lookup returns CDR1 MNHEY and CDR2 SVGAGI. The CDR3 totals 14 residues. Germline trimming cut 2 bases from V and 6 bases from J; bases unmatched to any gene: 6. The CDR3 coding sequence is TGTGCCAGCAGTTACGCGGACAGGCCCAATGGCTACACCTTC. Translated, it gives CASSYADRPNGYTF.